The 30 T cell receptor beta chains listed next were all sequenced from one sample in a study of cytomegalovirus exposure and HLA in healthy donors. Use of 60 Vbeta and 13 Jbeta primers characterized the PCR. This table comes from immunoSEQ multiplex PCR, and its TCRdb copy is limited to in-frame clones, with some not included. The data hold some 130,000 clones, with roughly 83% observed a single time. Input material: PBMCs. The source is a female donor in good health and CMV-seronegative.

The chain joins TRBV7-2 to TRBJ2-1, with D perhaps TRBD1 (6 bases). In germline, CDR1 is SGHTA, CDR2 FQGNSA. The V end lost 1 base, the J end lost 15 bases, and 16 bases lay between the germline ends. This CDR3 spans 13 amino acids. CDR3 in amino acids: CASSLDAGDPRFF. The CDR3 DNA reads as TGTGCCAGCAGCTTAGATGCAGGGGACCCAAGGTTCTTC. Using reference TRBV7-2 and TRBJ2-1 for the parts outside the CDR3, the full variable domain is GAGVSQSPSNKVTEKGKDVELRCDPISGHTALYWYRQSLGQGLEFLIYFQGNSAPDKSGLPSDRFSAERTGGSVSTLTIQRTQQEDSAVYLCASSLDAGDPRFFGPGTRLTVL.

The chain joins TRBV30 to TRBJ1-2; D unclear. This CDR3 spans 16 amino acids. V was cut by 1 base and J by 5 bases, with 20 bases left in between. The V gene's germline CDR1 is GTSNPN and CDR2 SVGIG (reference sequence). CDR3 DNA sequence: TGTGCCTGGAGTGACCGGGGAGGGCACTCTAGGTATGGCTACACCTTC. It translates to CAWSDRGGHSRYGYTF.

This clone turned up a few times. The rearrangement uses TRBV6-1 and TRBJ1-5; unclear D gene. V was clipped by 7 bases and J by 3 bases, with 4 bases between them. In germline, CDR1 is MNHNS, CDR2 SASEGT. The CDR3 has 11 amino acids. CDR3 region: CASKANQPQHF. CDR3 sequence (DNA): TGTGCCAGCAAAGCCAATCAGCCCCAGCATTTT.

V and J are TRBV7-6 and TRBJ2-3; D may be TRBD2 (5 bases). CDR3 length equals 16 residues. V was trimmed by 2 bases and J by 0 bases, leaving 12 bases between them. Germline CDR1 reads SGHVS; CDR2 reads FNYEAQ. Here the CDR3 reads CASSLTLSGSTDTQYF. CDR3 bases: TGTGCCAGCAGCTTAACCCTTTCGGGAAGCACAGATACGCAGTATTTT.

The V call is TRBV2, the J call TRBJ1-5; the D is unclear. The CDR3 length is 13 residues. Germline V gene sequence: CDR1 SNHLY, CDR2 FYNNEI. V dropped 5 bases and J dropped 5 bases, with 10 bases sitting between them. Written as DNA, the CDR3 is TGTGCCAGCAGTCGATCCCGGTATCAGCCCCAGCATTTT. Translating it yields CASSRSRYQPQHF. Full variable domain (remainder filled in from reference TRBV2 and TRBJ1-5): EPEVTQTPSHQVTQMGQEVILRCVPISNHLYFYWYRQILGQKVEFLVSFYNNEISEKSEIFDDQFSVERPDGSNFTLKIRSTKLEDSAMYFCASSRSRYQPQHFGDGTRLSIL.

The chain couples TRBV19 to TRBJ1-2; 10 bases align to TRBD1. Trimming at V came to 5 bases and at J to 0 bases, leaving 6 bases not matched to a gene. Germline CDR1 is LNHDA and CDR2 is SQIVND (reference sequence). The CDR3 runs to 16 residues. CDR3 amino acids: CASSQAGTGANYGYTF. Written as DNA, the CDR3 is TGTGCCAGTAGTCAAGCCGGGACAGGGGCTAACTATGGCTACACCTTC.

The J gene is TRBJ2-1, the V gene TRBV5-6; D possibly corresponds to TRBD1 (7 bases). CDR1 is SGHDT and CDR2 is YYEEEE in the germline V gene. There are 13 residues in the CDR3. Trimming cost V 4 bases and J 9 bases, with 14 bases left between them. CDR3 region: CASSPTGRIEQFF. As DNA, the CDR3 is TGTGCCAGCAGCCCGACAGGGAGGATTGAGCAGTTCTTC.

The chain recombines TRBV5-1 with TRBJ2-5, with D maybe TRBD2 (6 bases). V was shortened by 0 bases and J by 6 bases, with 15 bases between the two germline ends. Germline CDR1 reads SGHRS; CDR2 reads YFSETQ. The CDR3 covers 15 residues. This CDR3 reads CASSLAPGVEKTQYF. CDR3 DNA sequence: TGCGCCAGCAGCTTGGCGCCGGGGGTCGAAAAGACCCAGTACTTC.

The chain recombines TRBV18 with TRBJ1-5, with 9 bases that match TRBD1. With V trimmed by 3 bases and J by 7 bases, 7 bases remained unmatched. There are 15 residues in the CDR3. In germline, CDR1 is KGHSH, CDR2 LQKENI. CDR3 DNA: TGTGCCAGCTCACCCTCCGGGACAGGGCAACAGCCCCAGCATTTT. Amino acids: CASSPSGTGQQPQHF. Together with reference TRBV18 and TRBJ1-5, the CDR3 gives the full variable domain: NAGVMQNPRHLVRRRGQEARLRCSPMKGHSHVYWYRQLPEEGLKFMVYLQKENIIDESGMPKERFSAEFPKEGPSILRIQQVVRGDSAAYFCASSPSGTGQQPQHFGDGTRLSIL.

The rearrangement uses TRBV15 and TRBJ2-7; perhaps TRBD2 as D (6 bases). Trimming left V 2 bases short and J 6 bases short, with 17 bases between. The CDR3 consists of 15 residues. Germline loops: CDR1 LNHNV, CDR2 YYDKDF (reference sequence). This CDR3 is CATSRFLGGAGEQYF. Written as DNA, the CDR3 is TGTGCCACCAGCAGATTCTTGGGGGGAGCGGGCGAGCAGTACTTC.

In the case of this clone: One junction end disagrees with the germline gene, perhaps due to a read error. The chain employs TRBV11-1 and TRBJ1-6, with D unresolved. Germline values: CDR1 SGHAT, CDR2 FQDESV (reference sequence). The CDR3 extends over 13 amino acids. This CDR3 reads CASSLMRESPPHF. The DNA of the CDR3 is TGTGCCAGCAGCCTCATGAGGGAGTCACCCCCCCACTTT. Filled out from reference TRBV11-1 and TRBJ1-6, the complete variable domain reads EAEVAQSPRYKITEKSQAVAFWCDPISGHATLYWYRQILGQGPELLVQFQDESVVDDSQLPKDRFSAERLKGVDSTLKIQPAELGDSAMYLCASSLMRESPPHFGNGTRLTVT.

This clone occurred once. V usage is TRBV7-6 and J usage is TRBJ2-7, with 8 nucleotides matching TRBD1. Germline V gene lookup returns CDR1 SGHVS and CDR2 FNYEAQ. Trimming at V came to 5 bases and at J to 5 bases, leaving 11 bases not matched to a gene. The CDR3 length is 15 residues. The CDR3, as DNA: TGTGCCAGCAGCCCACGGACAGGGCTACAGCACGAGCAGTACTTC. Its protein product is CASSPRTGLQHEQYF.

V gene TRBV6-1 combines with J gene TRBJ2-7; D is possibly TRBD2 (6 bases). Per germline, CDR1 MNHNS and CDR2 SASEGT. The length of the CDR3 is 12 residues. V dropped 7 bases and J dropped 5 bases, with 12 bases sitting between them. The DNA of the CDR3 is TGTGCCAGCACTCCCTGGGGGGACGAGCAGTACTTC. Residues: CASTPWGDEQYF.

V is TRBV5-4 and J is TRBJ1-2; D remains ambiguous. V lost 0 bases and J lost 8, with 8 bases in between. Germline V gene lookup returns CDR1 SGHNT and CDR2 YYREEE (reference sequence). This CDR3 contains 12 residues. CDR3 sequence: CASSLALGGYTF. The CDR3 region has the DNA TGTGCCAGCAGCTTGGCTTTGGGCGGCTACACCTTC.

V usage is TRBV5-1 and J usage is TRBJ1-4; no clear D. V lost 4 bases and J lost 7, with 17 bases in between. CDR3 length: 15 amino acids. Germline V gene sequence: CDR1 SGHRS, CDR2 YFSETQ. Written as DNA, the CDR3 is TGCGCCAGCAGCCTCAACACCCTCCAAAGTGAAAAACTGTTTTTT. It yields the protein CASSLNTLQSEKLFF. The entire variable domain, with the rest obtained from reference TRBV5-1 and TRBJ1-4, is as follows: KAGVTQTPRYLIKTRGQQVTLSCSPISGHRSVSWYQQTPGQGLQFLFEYFSETQRNKGNFPGRFSGRQFSNSRSEMNVSTLELGDSALYLCASSLNTLQSEKLFFGSGTQLSVL.

This chain joins TRBV5-6 and TRBJ2-1; 11 positions agree with TRBD2. This CDR3 has 15 amino acids. Germline loops: CDR1 SGHDT, CDR2 YYEEEE. V dropped 0 bases and J dropped 6; count of bases not matched to a gene: 2. The CDR3 reads CASSLVAGGLNEQFF. Written as DNA, the CDR3 is TGTGCCAGCAGCTTGGTAGCGGGGGGGCTCAATGAGCAGTTCTTC.

As for this clone: The same CDR3 can be traced to other DNA sequences in this sample. The chain is built from TRBV7-3 and TRBJ2-1; 11 nucleotides line up with TRBD1. This CDR3 has 15 amino acids. V lost 5 bases and J lost 4; bases outside the gene matches: 4. The V gene's germline CDR1 is SGHTA and CDR2 FQGTGA. The CDR3 loop is CASSLGQGVYNEQFF. The CDR3 bases are TGTGCCAGCAGCCTGGGACAGGGGGTTTACAATGAGCAGTTCTTC.

The V gene is TRBV7-9, the J gene TRBJ2-1; TRBD2 aligns across 10 bases. J lost 0 bases, V lost 4 bases, and 9 bases had no gene match. The CDR3 sequence is 18 residues long. Germline V lookup: CDR1 SEHNR, CDR2 FQNEAQ (reference sequence). CDR3 in amino acids: CASSSLGTSANSYNEQFF. The CDR3 nucleotides read TGTGCCAGCAGCTCCCTGGGGACTAGCGCCAACTCCTACAATGAGCAGTTCTTC. Based on the CDR3 plus reference TRBV7-9 and TRBJ2-1, the full variable domain is DTGVSQNPRHKITKRGQNVTFRCDPISEHNRLYWYRQTLGQGPEFLTYFQNEAQLEKSRLLSDRFSAERPKGSFSTLEIQRTEQGDSAMYLCASSSLGTSANSYNEQFFGPGTRLTVL.

The rearrangement links TRBV7-9 to TRBJ2-3; the match to TRBD2 covers 14 bases. The J segment lost 4 bases and the V segment lost 8 bases, leaving 5 bases of the junction unmatched. In germline, CDR1 is SEHNR, CDR2 FQNEAQ (reference sequence). The CDR3 totals 15 residues. In nucleotides, the CDR3 is TGTGCCAGCGGCCCGGGACTAGCGGGAGCAGATACGCAGTATTTT. Amino acid sequence: CASGPGLAGADTQYF.

The chain carries TRBV28 and TRBJ1-2; 7 bases are shared with TRBD1. V was pared by 5 bases and J by 8 bases, with 5 bases of the junction left unmatched. Germline-derived CDR1 and CDR2 are MDHEN and SYDVKM. This CDR3 region has 12 residues. The CDR3 spells CASSHDRAGYTF. The CDR3 coding sequence is TGTGCCAGCAGTCACGACAGGGCCGGCTACACCTTC.

V and J are TRBV9 and TRBJ2-5; D is ambiguous. Per the germline V gene, CDR1 is SGDLS and CDR2 is YYNGEE. Trimming left V 2 bases short and J 4 bases short, with 9 bases between. The CDR3 spans 13 residues. CDR3 bases: TGTGCCAGCAGCGTCGGCGGTGGAGAGACCCAGTACTTC. Translated, it gives CASSVGGGETQYF.

The chain recombines TRBV27 with TRBJ2-7, with 8 positions matching TRBD1. J lost 0 bases, V lost 5 bases, and 9 bases had no gene match. Per germline, CDR1 MNHEY and CDR2 SMNVEV (reference sequence). This CDR3 is built from 16 residues. The CDR3 loop is CASSPGQGLSSYEQYF. The CDR3 DNA follows: TGTGCCAGCAGTCCCGGACAGGGCCTTTCCTCCTACGAGCAGTACTTC.

The rearrangement uses TRBV4-1 and TRBJ2-1, with 7 bases matching TRBD2. Germline values: CDR1 MGHRA, CDR2 YSYEKL. J lost 8 bases, V lost 1 base, and 8 bases had no gene match. The CDR3 runs to 15 residues. For the CDR3, the DNA is TGCGCCAGCAGCCAAGGTGGGAGGGCCCTTGATGAGCAGTTCTTC. It specifies CASSQGGRALDEQFF.

CDR3 nucleotide sequence: TGCGCCAGCAGCTTGAACGCAGGGGTCCAAGAGACCCAGTACTTC. It is translated as CASSLNAGVQETQYF. The rearrangement uses TRBV5-1 and TRBJ2-5; a weak D match, TRBD1 (6 bases). This CDR3 spans 15 amino acids. V was cut by 1 base and J by 1 base, with 11 bases left in between. CDR1 and CDR2 from the germline V gene are SGHRS and YFSETQ.

The chain links TRBV10-3 to TRBJ2-3, with D unclear. With 2 bases removed from V and 2 bases from J, the gap between germline ends came to 11 bases. The CDR3 has 15 residues. Germline assignment: CDR1 ENHRY and CDR2 SYGVKD. CDR3 protein: CAISETLINTDTQYF. CDR3 DNA: TGTGCCATCAGTGAGACATTGATTAACACAGATACGCAGTATTTT.

The chain employs TRBV2 and TRBJ2-3; possible D gene TRBD2, 5 bases. Germline loops: CDR1 SNHLY, CDR2 FYNNEI. V lost 2 bases, J lost 2 bases, and 11 bases lay in between. This CDR3 has 15 amino acids. The CDR3 loop is CASSELVATTDTQYF. As DNA, the CDR3 is TGTGCCAGCAGTGAACTGGTAGCGACCACAGATACGCAGTATTTT.

This chain links TRBV9 with TRBJ1-6, with 7 nucleotides matching TRBD1. This CDR3 contains 14 residues. The ends lost 1 base at V and 7 bases at J; junction bases unmatched: 2. Germline V gives CDR1 SGDLS, CDR2 YYNGEE. CDR3 sequence (DNA): TGTGCCAGCAGCGTAACAGGGGAAAATTCACCCCTCCACTTT. This gives the protein CASSVTGENSPLHF.

This clone was seen a few times. This chain joins TRBV11-2 and TRBJ1-2; D gene unclear. The germline gives CDR1 SGHAT, CDR2 FQNNGV. Trimming pared 6 bases from V and 0 bases from J, leaving 14 bases between. The CDR3 extends over 15 amino acids. The CDR3 sequence is CASRRFSLANYGYTF. CDR3 DNA: TGTGCCAGCAGGCGGTTTAGCCTTGCTAACTATGGCTACACCTTC.

The chain carries TRBV30 and TRBJ2-3; 11 nucleotides align to TRBD1. Losses at the gene ends were 2 bases for V and 2 bases for J; bases not matched to a gene: 9. The CDR3 loop spans 17 amino acids. Germline V lookup: CDR1 GTSNPN, CDR2 SVGIG (reference sequence). In nucleotides, the CDR3 is TGTGCCTGGAGTTCAGGGACAGGGGGACCCTTCACAGATACGCAGTATTTT. It encodes CAWSSGTGGPFTDTQYF. The full variable domain, rest sourced from reference TRBV30 and TRBJ2-3, is SQTIHQWPATLVQPVGSPLSLECTVEGTSNPNLYWYRQAAGRGLQLLFYSVGIGQISSEVPQNLSASRPQDRQFILSSKKLLLSDSGFYLCAWSSGTGGPFTDTQYFGPGTRLTVL.

The chain joins TRBV6-4 to TRBJ2-2; weak D call: TRBD1 (5 bases). This CDR3 comprises 13 residues. V lost 6 bases and J 6 bases, leaving 11 bases between the germline ends. Germline assignment: CDR1 MRHNA and CDR2 SNTAGT. Here the CDR3 reads CASRVGAPGELFF. Here the CDR3 DNA reads TGTGCCAGCAGGGTTGGGGCCCCCGGGGAGCTGTTTTTT.